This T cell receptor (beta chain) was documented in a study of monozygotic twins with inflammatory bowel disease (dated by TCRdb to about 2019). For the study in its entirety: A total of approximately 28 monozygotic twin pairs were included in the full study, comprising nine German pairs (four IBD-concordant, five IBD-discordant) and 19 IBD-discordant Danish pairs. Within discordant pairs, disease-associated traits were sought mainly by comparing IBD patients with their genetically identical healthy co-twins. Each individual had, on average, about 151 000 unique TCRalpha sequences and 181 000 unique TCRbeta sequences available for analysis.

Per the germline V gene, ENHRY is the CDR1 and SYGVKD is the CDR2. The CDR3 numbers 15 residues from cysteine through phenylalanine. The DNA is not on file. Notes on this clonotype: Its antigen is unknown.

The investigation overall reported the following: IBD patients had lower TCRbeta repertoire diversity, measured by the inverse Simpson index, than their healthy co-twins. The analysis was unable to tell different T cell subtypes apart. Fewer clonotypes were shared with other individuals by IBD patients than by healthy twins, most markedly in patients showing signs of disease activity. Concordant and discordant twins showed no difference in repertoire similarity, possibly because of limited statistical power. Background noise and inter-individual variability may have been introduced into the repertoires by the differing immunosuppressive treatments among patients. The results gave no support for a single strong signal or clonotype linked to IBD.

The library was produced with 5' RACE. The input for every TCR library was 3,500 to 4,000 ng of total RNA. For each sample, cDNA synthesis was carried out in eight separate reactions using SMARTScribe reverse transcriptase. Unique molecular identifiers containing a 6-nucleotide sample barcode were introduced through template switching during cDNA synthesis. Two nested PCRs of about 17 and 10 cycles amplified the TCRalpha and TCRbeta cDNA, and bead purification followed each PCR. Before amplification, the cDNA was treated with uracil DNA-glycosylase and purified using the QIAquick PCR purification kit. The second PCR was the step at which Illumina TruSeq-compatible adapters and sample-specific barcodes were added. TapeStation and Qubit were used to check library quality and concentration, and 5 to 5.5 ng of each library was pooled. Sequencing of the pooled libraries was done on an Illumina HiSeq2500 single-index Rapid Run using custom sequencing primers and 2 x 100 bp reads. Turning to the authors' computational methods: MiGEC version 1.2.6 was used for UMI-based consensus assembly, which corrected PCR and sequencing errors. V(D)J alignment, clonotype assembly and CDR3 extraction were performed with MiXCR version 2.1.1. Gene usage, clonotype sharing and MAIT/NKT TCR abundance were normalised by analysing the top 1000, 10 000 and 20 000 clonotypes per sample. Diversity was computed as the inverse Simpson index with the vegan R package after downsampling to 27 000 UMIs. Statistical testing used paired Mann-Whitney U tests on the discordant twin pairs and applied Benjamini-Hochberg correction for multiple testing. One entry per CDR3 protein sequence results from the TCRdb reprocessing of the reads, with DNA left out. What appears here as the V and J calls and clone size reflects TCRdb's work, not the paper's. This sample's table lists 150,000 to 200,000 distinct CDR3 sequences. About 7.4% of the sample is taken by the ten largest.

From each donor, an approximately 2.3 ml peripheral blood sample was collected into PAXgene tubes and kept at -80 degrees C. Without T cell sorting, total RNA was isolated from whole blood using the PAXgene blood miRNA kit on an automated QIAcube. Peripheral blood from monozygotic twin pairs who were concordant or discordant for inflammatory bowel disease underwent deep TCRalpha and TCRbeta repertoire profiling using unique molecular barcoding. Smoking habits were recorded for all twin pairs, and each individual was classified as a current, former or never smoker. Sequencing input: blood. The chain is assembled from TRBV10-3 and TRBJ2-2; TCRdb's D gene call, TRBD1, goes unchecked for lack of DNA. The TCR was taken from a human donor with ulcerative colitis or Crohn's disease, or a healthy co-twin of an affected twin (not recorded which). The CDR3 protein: CAILRSQGLTGELFF.